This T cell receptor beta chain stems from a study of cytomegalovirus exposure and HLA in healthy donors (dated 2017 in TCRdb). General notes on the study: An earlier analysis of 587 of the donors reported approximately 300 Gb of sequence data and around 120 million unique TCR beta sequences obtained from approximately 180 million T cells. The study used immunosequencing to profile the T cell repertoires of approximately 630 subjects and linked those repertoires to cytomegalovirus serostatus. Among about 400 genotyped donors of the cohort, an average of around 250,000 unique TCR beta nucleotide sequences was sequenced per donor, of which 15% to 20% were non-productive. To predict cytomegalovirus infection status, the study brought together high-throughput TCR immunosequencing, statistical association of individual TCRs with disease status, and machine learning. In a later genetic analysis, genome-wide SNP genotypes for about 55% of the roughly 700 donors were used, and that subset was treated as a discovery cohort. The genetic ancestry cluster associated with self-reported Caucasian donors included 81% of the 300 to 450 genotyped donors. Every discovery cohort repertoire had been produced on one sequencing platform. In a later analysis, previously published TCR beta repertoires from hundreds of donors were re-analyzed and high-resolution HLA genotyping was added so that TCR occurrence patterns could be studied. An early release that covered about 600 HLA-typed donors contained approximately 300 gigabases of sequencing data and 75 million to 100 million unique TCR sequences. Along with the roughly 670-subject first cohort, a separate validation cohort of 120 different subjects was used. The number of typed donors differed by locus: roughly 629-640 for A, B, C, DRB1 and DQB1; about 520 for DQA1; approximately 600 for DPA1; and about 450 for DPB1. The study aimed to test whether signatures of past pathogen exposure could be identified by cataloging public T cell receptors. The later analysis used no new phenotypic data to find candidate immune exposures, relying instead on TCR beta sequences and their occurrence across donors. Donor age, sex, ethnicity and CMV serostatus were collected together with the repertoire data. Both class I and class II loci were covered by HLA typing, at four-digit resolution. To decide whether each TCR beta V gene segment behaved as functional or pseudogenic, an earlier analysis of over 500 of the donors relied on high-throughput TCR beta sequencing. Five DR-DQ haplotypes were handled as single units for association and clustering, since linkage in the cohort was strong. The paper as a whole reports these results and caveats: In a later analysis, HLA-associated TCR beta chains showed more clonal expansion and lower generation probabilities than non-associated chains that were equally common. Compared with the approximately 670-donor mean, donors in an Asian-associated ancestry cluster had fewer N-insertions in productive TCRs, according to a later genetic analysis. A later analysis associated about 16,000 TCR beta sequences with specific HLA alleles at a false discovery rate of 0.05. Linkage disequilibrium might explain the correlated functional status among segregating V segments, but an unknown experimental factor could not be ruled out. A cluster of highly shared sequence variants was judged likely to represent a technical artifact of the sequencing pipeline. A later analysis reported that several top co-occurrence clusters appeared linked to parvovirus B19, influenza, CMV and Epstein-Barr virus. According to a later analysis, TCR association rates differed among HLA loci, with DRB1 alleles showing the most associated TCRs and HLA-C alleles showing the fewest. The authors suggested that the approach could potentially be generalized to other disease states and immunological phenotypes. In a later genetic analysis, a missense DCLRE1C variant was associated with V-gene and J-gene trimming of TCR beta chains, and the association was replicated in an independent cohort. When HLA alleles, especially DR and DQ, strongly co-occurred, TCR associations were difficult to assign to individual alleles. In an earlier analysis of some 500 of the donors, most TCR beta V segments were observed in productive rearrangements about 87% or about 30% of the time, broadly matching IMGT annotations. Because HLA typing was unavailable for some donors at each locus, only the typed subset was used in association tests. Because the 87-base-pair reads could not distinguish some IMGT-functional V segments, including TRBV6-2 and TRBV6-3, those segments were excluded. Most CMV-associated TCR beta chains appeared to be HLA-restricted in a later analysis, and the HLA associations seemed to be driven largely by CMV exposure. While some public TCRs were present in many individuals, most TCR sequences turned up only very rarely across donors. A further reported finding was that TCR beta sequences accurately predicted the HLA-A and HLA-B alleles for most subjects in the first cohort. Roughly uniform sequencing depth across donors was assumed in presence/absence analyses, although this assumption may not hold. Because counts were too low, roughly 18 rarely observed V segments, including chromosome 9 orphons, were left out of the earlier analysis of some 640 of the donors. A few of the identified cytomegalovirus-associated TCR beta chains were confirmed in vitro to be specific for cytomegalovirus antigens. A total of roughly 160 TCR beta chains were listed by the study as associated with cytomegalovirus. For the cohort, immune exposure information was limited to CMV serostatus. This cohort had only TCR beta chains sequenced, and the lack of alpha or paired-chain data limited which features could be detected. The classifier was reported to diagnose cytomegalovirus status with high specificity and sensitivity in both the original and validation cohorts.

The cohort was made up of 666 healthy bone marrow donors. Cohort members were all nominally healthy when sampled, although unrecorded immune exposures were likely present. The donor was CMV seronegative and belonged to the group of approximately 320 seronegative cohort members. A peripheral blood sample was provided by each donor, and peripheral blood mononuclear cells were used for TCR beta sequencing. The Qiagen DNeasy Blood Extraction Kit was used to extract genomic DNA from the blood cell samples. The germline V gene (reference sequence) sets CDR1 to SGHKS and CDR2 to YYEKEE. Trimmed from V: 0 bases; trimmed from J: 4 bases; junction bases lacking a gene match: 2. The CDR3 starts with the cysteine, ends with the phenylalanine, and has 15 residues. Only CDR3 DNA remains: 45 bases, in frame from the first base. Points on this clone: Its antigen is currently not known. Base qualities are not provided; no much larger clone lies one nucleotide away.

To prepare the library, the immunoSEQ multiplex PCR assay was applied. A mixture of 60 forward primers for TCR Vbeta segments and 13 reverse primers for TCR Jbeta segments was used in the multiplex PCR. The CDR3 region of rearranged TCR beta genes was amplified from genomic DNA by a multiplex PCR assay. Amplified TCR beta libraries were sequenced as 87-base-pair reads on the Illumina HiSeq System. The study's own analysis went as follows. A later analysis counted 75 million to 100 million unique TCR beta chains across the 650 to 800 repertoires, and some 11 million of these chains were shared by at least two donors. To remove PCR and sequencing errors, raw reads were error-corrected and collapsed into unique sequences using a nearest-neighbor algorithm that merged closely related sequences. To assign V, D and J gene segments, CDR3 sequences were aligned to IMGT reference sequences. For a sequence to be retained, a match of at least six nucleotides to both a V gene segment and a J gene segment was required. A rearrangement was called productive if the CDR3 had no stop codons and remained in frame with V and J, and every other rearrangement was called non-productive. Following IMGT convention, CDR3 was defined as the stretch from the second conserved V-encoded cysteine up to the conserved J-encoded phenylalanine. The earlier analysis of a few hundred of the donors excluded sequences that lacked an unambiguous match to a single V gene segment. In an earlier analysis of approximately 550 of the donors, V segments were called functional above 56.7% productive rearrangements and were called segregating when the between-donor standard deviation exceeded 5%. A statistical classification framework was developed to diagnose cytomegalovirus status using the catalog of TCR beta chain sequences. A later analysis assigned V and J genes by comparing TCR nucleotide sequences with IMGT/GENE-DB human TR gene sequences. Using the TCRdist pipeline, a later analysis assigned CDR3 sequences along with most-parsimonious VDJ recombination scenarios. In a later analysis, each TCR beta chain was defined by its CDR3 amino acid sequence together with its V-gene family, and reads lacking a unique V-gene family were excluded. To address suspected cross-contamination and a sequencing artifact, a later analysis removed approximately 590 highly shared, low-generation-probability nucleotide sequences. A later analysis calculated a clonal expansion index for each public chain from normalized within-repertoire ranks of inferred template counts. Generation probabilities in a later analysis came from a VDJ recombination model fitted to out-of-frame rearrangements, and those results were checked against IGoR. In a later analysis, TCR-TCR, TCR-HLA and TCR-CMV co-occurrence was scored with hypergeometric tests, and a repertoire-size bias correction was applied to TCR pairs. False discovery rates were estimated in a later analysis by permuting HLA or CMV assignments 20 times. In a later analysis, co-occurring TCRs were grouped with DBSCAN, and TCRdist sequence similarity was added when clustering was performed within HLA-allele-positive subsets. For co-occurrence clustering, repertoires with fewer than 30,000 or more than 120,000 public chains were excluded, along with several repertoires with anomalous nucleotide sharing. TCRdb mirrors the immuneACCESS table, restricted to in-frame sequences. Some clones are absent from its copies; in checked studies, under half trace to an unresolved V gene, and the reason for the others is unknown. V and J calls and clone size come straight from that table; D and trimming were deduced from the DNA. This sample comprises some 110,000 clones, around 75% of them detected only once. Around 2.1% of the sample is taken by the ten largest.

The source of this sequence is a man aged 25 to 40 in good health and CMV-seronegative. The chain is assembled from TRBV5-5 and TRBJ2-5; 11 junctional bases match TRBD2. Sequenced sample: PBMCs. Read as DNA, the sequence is TGTGCCAGCAGCTTGGGCCTAGCGGGAGGAGAGACCCAGTACTTC. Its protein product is CASSLGLAGGETQYF. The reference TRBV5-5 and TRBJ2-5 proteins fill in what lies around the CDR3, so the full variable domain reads DAGVTQSPTHLIKTRGQQVTLRCSPISGHKSVSWYQQVLGQGPQFIFQYYEKEERGRGNFPDRFSARQFPNYSSELNVNALLLGDSALYLCASSLGLAGGETQYFGPGTRLLVL.